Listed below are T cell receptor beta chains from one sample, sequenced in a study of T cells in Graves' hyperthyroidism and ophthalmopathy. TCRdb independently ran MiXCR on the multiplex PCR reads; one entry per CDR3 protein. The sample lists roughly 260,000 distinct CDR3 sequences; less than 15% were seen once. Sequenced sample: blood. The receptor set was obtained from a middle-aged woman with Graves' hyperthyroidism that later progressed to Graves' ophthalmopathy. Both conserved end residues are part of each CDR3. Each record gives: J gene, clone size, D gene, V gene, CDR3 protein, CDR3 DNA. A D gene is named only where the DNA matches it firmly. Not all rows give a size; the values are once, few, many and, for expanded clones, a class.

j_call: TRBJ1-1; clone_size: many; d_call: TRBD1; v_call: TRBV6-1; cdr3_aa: CASTHRGNTEAFF; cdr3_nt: TGTGCCAGCACCCACAGGGGCAACACTGAAGCTTTCTTT
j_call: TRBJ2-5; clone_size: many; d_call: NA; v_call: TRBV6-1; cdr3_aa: CASSLVYGRKEETQYF; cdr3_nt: TGTGCCAGCAGTCTAGTATACGGACGGAAGGAAGAGACCCAGTACTTC
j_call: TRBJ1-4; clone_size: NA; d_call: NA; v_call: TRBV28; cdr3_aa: CASSLPTYSSTNEKLFF; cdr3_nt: TGTGCCAGCAGTCTACCGACCTACAGTAGCACTAATGAAAAACTGTTTTTT
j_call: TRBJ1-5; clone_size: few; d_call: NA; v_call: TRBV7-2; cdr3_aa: CASTPRPNQPQHF; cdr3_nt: TGTGCCAGCACCCCACGACCCAATCAGCCCCAGCATTTT
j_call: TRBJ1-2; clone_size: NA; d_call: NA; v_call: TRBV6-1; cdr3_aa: CASNEPGTYGYTF; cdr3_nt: TGTGCCAGCAATGAACCGGGAACCTATGGCTACACCTTC
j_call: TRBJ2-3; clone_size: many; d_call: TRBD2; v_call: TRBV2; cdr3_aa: CASRAGTSGYTDTQYF; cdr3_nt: TGTGCCAGCAGAGCCGGGACTAGCGGATACACAGATACGCAGTATTTT
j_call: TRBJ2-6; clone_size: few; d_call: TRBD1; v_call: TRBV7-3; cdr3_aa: CASSPIRDRNGSGANVLTF; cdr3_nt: TGTGCCAGCAGCCCAATCCGGGACAGGAATGGTTCTGGGGCCAACGTCCTGACTTTC
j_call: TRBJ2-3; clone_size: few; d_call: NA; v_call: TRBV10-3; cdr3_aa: CAISELGSSRTDTQYF; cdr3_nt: TGTGCCATCAGTGAGTTGGGTAGTAGCAGGACAGATACGCAGTATTTT
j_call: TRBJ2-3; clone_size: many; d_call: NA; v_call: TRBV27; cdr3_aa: CASNDKGDTQYF; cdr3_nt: TGTGCCAGCAATGACAAGGGAGATACGCAGTATTTT
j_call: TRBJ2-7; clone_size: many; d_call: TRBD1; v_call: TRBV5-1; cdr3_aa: CASSLGSGQLYEQYF; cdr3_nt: TGCGCCAGCAGCTTGGGTTCGGGACAGCTATACGAGCAGTACTTC
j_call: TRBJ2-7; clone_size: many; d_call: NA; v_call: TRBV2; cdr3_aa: CASSVRESTYEQYF; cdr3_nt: TGTGCCAGCAGTGTACGGGAGTCGACCTACGAGCAGTACTTC
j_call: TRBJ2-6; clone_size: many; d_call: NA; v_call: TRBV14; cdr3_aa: CASTSTASGANVLTF; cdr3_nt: TGTGCCAGCACCTCGACAGCCTCTGGGGCCAACGTCCTGACTTTC
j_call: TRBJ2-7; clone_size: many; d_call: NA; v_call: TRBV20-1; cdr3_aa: CSAPTRLKAYEQYF; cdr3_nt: TGCAGTGCCCCCACCAGGTTGAAGGCCTACGAGCAGTACTTC
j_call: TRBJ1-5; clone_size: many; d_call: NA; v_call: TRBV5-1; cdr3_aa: CASSLEGGNQPQHF; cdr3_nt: TGCGCCAGCAGCTTGGAGGGTGGGAATCAGCCCCAGCATTTT
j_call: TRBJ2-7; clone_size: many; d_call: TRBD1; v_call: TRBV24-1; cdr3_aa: CATSDPDRGHEQYF; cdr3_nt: TGTGCCACCAGTGATCCGGACAGGGGCCACGAGCAGTACTTC
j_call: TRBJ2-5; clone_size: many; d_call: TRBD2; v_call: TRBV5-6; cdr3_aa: CASSLVVAGWETQYF; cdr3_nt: TGTGCCAGCAGCTTGGTGGTAGCGGGATGGGAGACCCAGTACTTC
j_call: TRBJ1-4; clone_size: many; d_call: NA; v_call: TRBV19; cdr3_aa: CATGVAKEKLFF; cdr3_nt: TGTGCCACAGGAGTAGCGAAGGAAAAACTGTTTTTT
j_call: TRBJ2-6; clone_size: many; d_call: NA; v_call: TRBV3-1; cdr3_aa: CASSNEGANVLTF; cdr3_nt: TGTGCCAGCAGCAACGAAGGGGCCAACGTCCTGACTTTC
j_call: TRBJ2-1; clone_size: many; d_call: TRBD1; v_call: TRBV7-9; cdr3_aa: CASSFGQDAYNEQFF; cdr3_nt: TGTGCCAGCAGCTTCGGACAGGACGCCTACAATGAGCAGTTCTTC
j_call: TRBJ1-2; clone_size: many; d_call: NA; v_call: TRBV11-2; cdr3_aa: CASSLEWWQGIRDGYTF; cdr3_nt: TGTGCCAGCAGCTTAGAATGGTGGCAGGGGATTCGCGATGGCTACACCTTC
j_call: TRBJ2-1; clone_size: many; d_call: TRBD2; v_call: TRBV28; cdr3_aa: CASSVPGTSIYNEQFF; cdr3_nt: TGTGCCAGCAGCGTCCCCGGGACTAGCATATACAATGAGCAGTTCTTC
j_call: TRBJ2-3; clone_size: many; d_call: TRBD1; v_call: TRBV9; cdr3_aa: CASGQGHTDTQYF; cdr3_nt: TGTGCCAGTGGACAGGGACACACAGATACGCAGTATTTT
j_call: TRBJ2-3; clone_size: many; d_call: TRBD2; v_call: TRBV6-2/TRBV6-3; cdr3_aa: CASSYASGSSTDTQYF; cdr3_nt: TGTGCCAGCAGTTACGCTAGCGGGTCTAGCACAGATACGCAGTATTTT
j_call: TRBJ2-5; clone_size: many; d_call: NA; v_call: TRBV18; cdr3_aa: CASSPRAGQETQYF; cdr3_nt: TGTGCCAGCTCACCGCGGGCGGGGCAAGAGACCCAGTACTTC
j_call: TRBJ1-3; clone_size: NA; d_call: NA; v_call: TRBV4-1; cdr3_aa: CASSQRVEVGGNTIYF; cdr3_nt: TGCGCCAGCAGCCAACGAGTGGAAGTAGGAGGAAACACCATATATTTT